This T cell receptor beta chain was sequenced for a study of cytomegalovirus exposure and HLA in healthy donors. Per the germline V gene, CDR1 is ENHRY and CDR2 is SYGVKD. The CDR3 totals 15 residues. J was trimmed by 4 bases and V by 0 bases; bases with no gene match: 2. On this clone: What it binds is not known.

The study, taken as a whole, reports: Per a later analysis, 15,000 to 20,000 TCR beta sequences showed association with HLA alleles at 0.05 false discovery rate. In vitro checks showed that a few CMV-associated chains really do target CMV antigens. Other equally common chains were less clonally expanded than HLA-associated TCR beta chains, a later analysis showed.

The PCR used 60 Vbeta and 13 Jbeta primers. Repertoires were generated with immunoSEQ multiplex PCR, while TCRdb's copy carries only in-frame clones and drops some. The table has under 200,000 clones, roughly 87% seen once. Despite likely unrecorded immune exposures, the donors were nominally healthy at the time of sampling. Sample: PBMCs. This clonotype was sampled from a woman aged 25 to 39 in good health and CMV-seronegative. This chain joins TRBV10-3 and TRBJ1-1; 10 bases are shared with TRBD1. The DNA for the CDR3 is TGTGCCATCAGTGAGTCGACAGGGGGCTTCACTGAAGCTTTCTTT. Encoded protein: CAISESTGGFTEAFF.